The clone carrying this TCR beta chain was seen a few times. Germline loops: CDR1 ENHRY, CDR2 SYGVKD. The CDR3 spans 16 residues. Trimming stripped 0 bases from V and 7 bases from J, with 16 bases between. The record originates from a study of CD4+ T cells in melanoma. Sequenced by immunoSEQ multiplex PCR; TCRdb stores in-frame clones only, minus some. The sample consists of 50,000 to 60,000 clones, approximately 70% of them appearing once. This receptor was obtained from a human donor with melanoma. V gene TRBV10-3 combines with J gene TRBJ1-3, with D tentatively TRBD1 (6 bases). Material: tumor tissue. The CDR3 loop reads CAISESNNGGWNTIYF. The CDR3 region has the DNA TGTGCCATCAGTGAGTCGAATAATGGGGGCTGGAACACCATATATTTT.